A selection of T cell receptor beta chains follows, all from one sample in a study of radiation and T cells in renal cell carcinoma. Produced via immunoSEQ multiplex PCR; TCRdb's table is partial and in-frame only. The data hold tens of thousands of clones, with 65% to 90% observed a single time. Specimen: blood, collected from a patient whose treatment included radiotherapy and nephrectomy. All receptors come from a woman aged 45 to 65 with renal cell carcinoma. CDR3s include the opening cysteine and the closing phenylalanine or tryptophan. The D gene is left open where the match is weak. Clone size, where shown, is once, few, many, or a class for clones that have expanded.

CDR3nt	CDR3aa	abundance	d_gene	v_gene	j_gene
TGTGCCAGCAGCGTAGGTATAAACTATGGCTACACCTTC	CASSVGINYGYTF	NA	NA	TRBV7-2	TRBJ1-2
TGTGCCAGCAGCTCCGGGACATCCCACACCGGGGAGCTGTTTTTT	CASSSGTSHTGELFF	NA	NA	TRBV7-7	TRBJ2-2
TGTGCCAGCCATAACAGGGTTGGCAATCAGCCCCAGCATTTT	CASHNRVGNQPQHF	NA	NA	TRBV19	TRBJ1-5
TGTGCCAGCAGCGTAACGGAGCCTAGAGACGCCGGGGAGCTGTTTTTT	CASSVTEPRDAGELFF	once	NA	TRBV9	TRBJ2-2
TGTGCCAGTAGTATAAGCACCAACACAGATACGCAGTATTTT	CASSISTNTDTQYF	NA	NA	TRBV19	TRBJ2-3
TGTGCCAGCAGCGTAGCTGGGACAGAAGGTTCACCCCTCCACTTT	CASSVAGTEGSPLHF	NA	TRBD1	TRBV9	TRBJ1-6
TGTGCCAGCAGCCTAGGGACAGGGCAGACCTACGAGCAGTACTTC	CASSLGTGQTYEQYF	NA	TRBD1	TRBV7-2	TRBJ2-7
TGTGCCAGCAGCCCCGCGGCAGGCTATGGCTACACCTTC	CASSPAAGYGYTF	NA	NA	TRBV7-2	TRBJ1-2
TGTGCCAGCAGCTACCGGGGCTATGGCTACACCTTC	CASSYRGYGYTF	NA	NA	TRBV28	TRBJ1-2
TGTGCCAGCAGCTCCGGACTTCCGTACTCCGATACGCAGTATTTT	CASSSGLPYSDTQYF	NA	NA	TRBV7-3	TRBJ2-3
TGTGCCAGCAGCTCGAGCGGAAAACTGTTTTTT	CASSSSGKLFF	NA	NA	TRBV5-6	TRBJ1-4
TGTGCCAGCAGTGAAAACCTTGGGACGTGGGAGACCCAGTACTTC	CASSENLGTWETQYF	NA	NA	TRBV6-1	TRBJ2-5
TGTGCCAGCAGCGCAACAAGGGGGGAGACCCAGTACTTC	CASSATRGETQYF	NA	NA	TRBV7-6	TRBJ2-5
TGTGCCAGCAGTTTATTTAATTTCGAGCAGTACTTC	CASSLFNFEQYF	NA	NA	TRBV27	TRBJ2-7
TGTGCCAGTAGTACCTCACGGGTCACCGAGACCCAGTACTTC	CASSTSRVTETQYF	NA	NA	TRBV19	TRBJ2-5
TGTGCCTGGAGTAAAACTAGCGGGGGTTACAATGAGCAGTTCTTC	CAWSKTSGGYNEQFF	NA	TRBD2	TRBV30	TRBJ2-1
TGCGCCAGCAGCTTGGCCCAGGGCCGGACCGGGGAGCTGTTTTTT	CASSLAQGRTGELFF	NA	NA	TRBV5-1	TRBJ2-2
TGTGCCAGCTCACCGGGGACAGGGCTTAGCAATCAGCCCCAGCATTTT	CASSPGTGLSNQPQHF	NA	TRBD1	TRBV18	TRBJ1-5
TGTGCCAGCTTTGGGCTCCCTGACGGGGAACGCACAGATACGCAGTATTTT	CASFGLPDGERTDTQYF	NA	NA	TRBV28	TRBJ2-3
TGCGCCAGCAGCTTGGGACAGGGACGGGGCGAGCAGTACTTC	CASSLGQGRGEQYF	NA	TRBD1	TRBV5-1	TRBJ2-7
TGCAGCGTTGAATCTAGCATCGGAGAGACCCAGTACTTC	CSVESSIGETQYF	NA	NA	TRBV29-1	TRBJ2-5
TGTGCCAGCAGCTTAGCATCTGGGCTTGGCTACACCTTC	CASSLASGLGYTF	NA	NA	TRBV7-2	TRBJ1-2
TGTGCCAGTAGTATAGATTGGGGCAATCAGCCCCAGCATTTT	CASSIDWGNQPQHF	NA	NA	TRBV19	TRBJ1-5
TGTGCCAGCAGCCCCTTAGCGGGGGGTCCGGACACCGGGGAGCTGTTTTTT	CASSPLAGGPDTGELFF	once	TRBD2	TRBV9	TRBJ2-2
TGCGCCAGCAGCTTGACCCTCACTAGCGGGGGGAGCACAGATACGCAGTATTTT	CASSLTLTSGGSTDTQYF	NA	TRBD2	TRBV5-1	TRBJ2-3
TGTGCCAGCAGCTTTGGAGGACAGGCACGCCAAGAGACCCAGTACTTC	CASSFGGQARQETQYF	once	TRBD1	TRBV7-2	TRBJ2-5
TGTGCCAGCAGCTTAGAGGTAGATAGGCAGTTCTTC	CASSLEVDRQFF	NA	NA	TRBV7-9	TRBJ2-1
TGTGCCAGCAGCCCGAGCGGCAATCAGCCCCAGCATTTT	CASSPSGNQPQHF	NA	NA	TRBV11-2	TRBJ1-5
TGTGCCTGGAGTGGACGTGGCAATCAGCCCCAGCATTTT	CAWSGRGNQPQHF	few	NA	TRBV30	TRBJ1-5
TGTGCCAGCAGTTACCTGGGGGGAGAGACCCAGTACTTC	CASSYLGGETQYF	NA	NA	TRBV6-5	TRBJ2-5
TGTGCCAGCAGCACCCCGGGACAGGGGTCTCAAGAGCAGTACTTC	CASSTPGQGSQEQYF	NA	TRBD1	TRBV5-6	TRBJ2-7
TGTGCCAGCAGTTGGGGAGCGACTGAAGCTTTCTTT	CASSWGATEAFF	NA	NA	TRBV7-2	TRBJ1-1
TGTGCCAGCACCCGAGGACGGCAGGCCACGACCAGTGGTACGCAGTATTTT	CASTRGRQATTSGTQYF	NA	NA	TRBV7-8	TRBJ2-3
TGTGCCAGCAGTCCTCTCTCTGGGGCCAACGTCCTGACTTTC	CASSPLSGANVLTF	once	NA	TRBV27	TRBJ2-6
TGCGCCAGCAGCCAAGATGGCCTCGGCCTAGCCCGATCCTACAATGAGCAGTTCTTC	CASSQDGLGLARSYNEQFF	once	NA	TRBV4-1	TRBJ2-1
TGTGCCAGCTTTTCGACATTAATGAACACTGAAGCTTTCTTT	CASFSTLMNTEAFF	NA	NA	TRBV7-9	TRBJ1-1
TGTGCCAGCAGCCAAGGGTTCTTCACCGGGGAGCTGTTTTTT	CASSQGFFTGELFF	NA	NA	TRBV14	TRBJ2-2
TGTGCCAGCAGAGATTGGACAGCCCATTCCCAGTACTTC	CASRDWTAHSQYF	NA	NA	TRBV6-5	TRBJ2-5
TGTGCCGCGCGGCGGGGGGCCCCAGATACGCAGTATTTT	CAARRGAPDTQYF	NA	TRBD2	TRBV6-5	TRBJ2-3
TGTGCCACCTCACTAGCGTTCGACACCGGGGAGCTGTTTTTT	CATSLAFDTGELFF	NA	TRBD2	TRBV2	TRBJ2-2